This T cell receptor beta chain was obtained from a study of CD8 T cells in ankylosing spondylitis. Study-level findings and limits: A TCR beta motif of roughly eight highly homologous variants appeared characteristic of ankylosing spondylitis blood.

Germline CDR1 MGHDK, CDR2 SYGVNS. The CDR3 length is 14 residues. V lost 1 base and J 5 bases, leaving 8 bases between the germline ends. TCRdb independently ran MiXCR on the 5' RACE reads; one entry per CDR3 protein. This table has roughly 440,000 distinct CDR3 sequences, approximately 17% appearing once. As to this clonotype: Antigen unknown.

The sample was blood, either unsorted or a sorted T cell fraction (not recorded which). This receptor was obtained from a male donor with ankylosing spondylitis. V usage is TRBV25-1 and J usage is TRBJ1-4; tentative D call: TRBD1 (5 bases). The CDR3 loop is CASSESRANEKLFF. The CDR3 DNA reads as TGTGCCAGCAGTGAATCCAGGGCAAATGAAAAACTGTTTTTT.